This T cell receptor beta chain is drawn from a study of a mutant IDH1 vaccine in newly diagnosed glioma. At the level of the study: Treated patients were roughly 60% male, approximately 40% female, mean age roughly 40 years.

Time point meaning: week 11, during vaccination. Each dose of the vaccine consisted of 300 ug of mutant IDH1 20-mer peptide, with topical imiquimod. Germline CDR1 reads SGHDT; CDR2 reads YYEEEE. CDR3 length equals 15 residues. Trimming cost V 2 bases and J 5 bases, with 16 bases left between them. Of note for this clone: Antigen specificity is unknown.

TCRdb keeps only in-frame clones here, not all; method: immunoSEQ multiplex PCR. The table shows about 36,000 clones, with roughly 80% occurring only once. The specimen was peripheral blood mononuclear cells (PBMCs), collected from a glioma patient whose treatment included an IDH1 peptide vaccine. The source of this sequence is a woman aged 30 to 39 with glioma. Some clones in this sample may be carry-over from other donors' samples. The chain recombines TRBV5-6 with TRBJ2-5; maybe TRBD2 (6 bases). DNA of the CDR3: TGTGCCAGCAGCTTACCTGGGAGGAGATTCGAGACCCAGTACTTC. Protein sequence: CASSLPGRRFETQYF.